This T cell receptor (beta chain) is drawn from a study of blood T cell repertoires in COVID-19. Overall study: Spain, Italy and the United States supplied samples that represented acute and convalescent COVID-19. Nucleic acid was either cDNA or gDNA, and it came from T cells, B-cell-depleted T cells, or PBMCs.

Germline V CDR1 and CDR2: LGHNA, YNFKEQ. CDR3 length equals 15 residues. Losses at the gene ends were 4 bases for V and 2 bases for J; bases not matched to a gene: 8. In the authors' methods: Using reference gene primer amplification, nucleated cell counts were estimated. TCRdb's table, derived via immunoSEQ multiplex PCR, lists solely in-frame clones and lacks some. The DNA was the basis for D and trimming; V, J and clone size are from that table. The repertoire holds under 75,000 clones, 65% to 85% seen once, with roughly 6.7% in the top ten. This receptor was taken from a human donor in a cohort sampled during active COVID-19. The specimen was peripheral blood. This chain links TRBV4-2 with TRBJ2-7; 7 positions agree with TRBD1. As DNA, the CDR3 is TGTGCCAGCAGCCCAACTCAGGGACAGACCTACGAGCAGTACTTC. Translation: CASSPTQGQTYEQYF.